This T cell receptor (beta chain) came from a study of radiotherapy plus CTLA-4 blockade in lung cancer. Study conclusions and caveats: Radiotherapy was combined with ipilimumab, and tumor-derived TCR clones then expanded in blood. Response was reportedly best predicted by early blood T cell clone dynamics, with interferon-beta.

Sequencing was performed with immunoSEQ multiplex PCR; in TCRdb, only in-frame clones are kept and a portion is missing. The sample consists of about 77,000 clones, 70% to 80% of them appearing once. V trimming: 5 bases; J trimming: 0 bases; junction bases outside the gene matches: 7. The CDR3 is made up of 15 amino acids. The germline V gene has CDR1 SQVTM and CDR2 ANQGSEA. This clone was counted only a few times. The antigen is not known. The sequence was collected from a human donor with non-small cell lung cancer whose response to radiotherapy plus ipilimumab could not be evaluated. The material sequenced was peripheral blood, taken from a patient treated with radiotherapy plus ipilimumab. V and J are TRBV29-1 and TRBJ2-7; 10 bases match TRBD1. The CDR3 DNA reads as TGCAGCGTTACTCTCCGGGACAGGGGCTCCTACGAGCAGTACTTC. The encoded protein is CSVTLRDRGSYEQYF.